The 14 T cell receptor beta chains below were found in one sample sequenced in a study of shared clonotypes between healthy human individuals. As defined, naive CD8 cells were CD45RO-negative and positively selected for CCR7, with terminally differentiated effector memory CD45RA+ cells excluded. The protocol was immunoSEQ multiplex PCR, while the TCRdb copy is restricted to in-frame clones and leaves out a portion. The sample lists about 700,000 clones, about 92% occurring once. Material for sequencing was naive CD8+ T cells sorted from blood. Receptor source: a man aged 25-45 years in good health.

V usage is TRBV9 and J usage is TRBJ2-7, with 10 bases that match TRBD2. CDR1 and CDR2 from the germline V gene are SGDLS and YYNGEE. This CDR3 comprises 15 residues. Trimming removed 3 bases from V and 3 bases from J; junction bases left unmatched: 6. CDR3 DNA sequence: TGTGCCAGCAGCGAATACGGGACTAGCGTCTACGAGCAGTACTTC. It codes for CASSEYGTSVYEQYF.

CDR3 nucleotides: TGTGCCAGCAGCCCCGGGACAGGTAGGAGCTCCTACGAGCAGTACTTC. It codes for CASSPGTGRSSYEQYF. This chain connects TRBV11-2 to TRBJ2-7, with 8 nucleotides matching TRBD1. The CDR3 totals 16 residues. Germline V gene data show CDR1 as SGHAT and CDR2 as FQNNGV. V lost 5 bases, J lost 0 bases, and 9 bases stayed unmatched. Together with reference TRBV11-2 and TRBJ2-7, the CDR3 gives the full variable domain: EAGVAQSPRYKIIEKRQSVAFWCNPISGHATLYWYQQILGQGPKLLIQFQNNGVVDDSQLPKDRFSAERLKGVDSTLKIQPAKLEDSAVYLCASSPGTGRSSYEQYFGPGTRLTVT.

This chain connects TRBV7-9 to TRBJ2-2, with 8 bases identical to TRBD1. The germline V gene has CDR1 SEHNR and CDR2 FQNEAQ (reference sequence). J lost 0 bases, V lost 3 bases, and 3 bases had no gene match. This CDR3 is built from 16 residues. CDR3 in DNA: TGTGCCAGCAGCTTTGCAGGGGGCGCGAACACCGGGGAGCTGTTTTTT. It encodes CASSFAGGANTGELFF.

The chain is built from TRBV7-9 and TRBJ1-1, with a tentative D call TRBD1 (5 bases). The CDR3 totals 14 residues. V lost 2 bases and J lost 3, with 10 bases in between. The germline CDR1 and CDR2 sequences are SEHNR and FQNEAQ (reference sequence). CDR3 protein: CASSLPDSYTEAFF. The CDR3 nucleotides are TGTGCCAGCAGCTTACCAGACAGCTACACTGAAGCTTTCTTT.

The sample holds one count of this clone. The J gene is TRBJ2-3, the V gene TRBV29-1; 9 bases line up with TRBD2. CDR3 length equals 13 residues. The trim removed 6 bases at V and 6 bases at J, leaving 7 bases unmatched. Germline CDR1 is SQVTM and CDR2 is ANQGSEA. The CDR3 here is CSVWGLASDTQYF. The CDR3 coding sequence is TGCAGCGTCTGGGGACTAGCATCCGATACGCAGTATTTT.

This clone occurred once. The chain carries TRBV4-1 and TRBJ2-7; D is possibly TRBD1 or TRBD2 (5 bases each). Germline CDR1 MGHRA, CDR2 YSYEKL. This CDR3 has 15 amino acids. The V end was cut by 3 bases, the J end by 3 bases, with 15 bases between. CDR3 sequence: CASSQTTGPDYEQYF. CDR3 DNA: TGCGCCAGCAGCCAGACTACAGGACCAGACTACGAGCAGTACTTC.

This sequence joins TRBV19 and TRBJ1-5, with D possibly matching TRBD1 (5 bases). Trimming pared 4 bases from V and 6 bases from J, leaving 7 bases between. Germline CDR1 is LNHDA and CDR2 is SQIVND (reference sequence). This CDR3 is built from 12 residues. The CDR3 here is CASSTRVQPQHF. The CDR3 coding sequence is TGTGCCAGTAGTACCAGGGTTCAGCCCCAGCATTTT.

This chain links TRBV19 with TRBJ1-5, with a weak D call TRBD1 (5 bases). There are 14 residues in the CDR3. Trimming shortened V by 8 bases and J by 4 bases, and 15 bases separated the two germline ends. Germline CDR1 is LNHDA and CDR2 is SQIVND (reference sequence). The CDR3 nucleotides are TGTGCCAGTCAACAGGATTTGCGAAATCAGCCCCAGCATTTT. It specifies CASQQDLRNQPQHF.

The gene calls are TRBV11-2 and TRBJ2-3; no clear D gene. The germline V gene has CDR1 SGHAT and CDR2 FQNNGV. The CDR3 totals 13 residues. Trimming cost V 4 bases and J 4 bases, with 9 bases left between them. Here the CDR3 reads CASSSLRPDTQYF. In DNA form, the CDR3 reads TGTGCCAGCAGCTCGCTACGGCCAGATACGCAGTATTTT.

The chain carries TRBV7-9 and TRBJ2-1, with D perhaps being TRBD1 or TRBD2 (5 bases each). This CDR3 comprises 16 residues. V was clipped by 5 bases and J by 0 bases, with 14 bases between them. Looked up from germline, CDR1 is SEHNR and CDR2 is FQNEAQ (reference sequence). The CDR3 sequence is CASSTRESSSYNEQFF. CDR3 sequence (DNA): TGTGCCAGCAGCACCAGGGAGAGTAGCTCCTACAATGAGCAGTTCTTC.

The rearrangement uses TRBV7-9 and TRBJ2-7; D unclear. Looked up from germline, CDR1 is SEHNR and CDR2 is FQNEAQ (reference sequence). The CDR3 contains 16 residues. Trimming removed 3 bases at V and 2 bases at J, with 17 bases between. CDR3 loop: CASSFPDGFGAYEQYF. DNA of the CDR3: TGTGCCAGCAGCTTCCCGGACGGGTTTGGAGCCTACGAGCAGTACTTC.

The chain uses TRBV6-6 and TRBJ1-3; D unresolved. Germline V gene sequence: CDR1 MNHNY, CDR2 SVGAGI (reference sequence). The V and J ends lost 2 bases and 4 bases respectively, with 6 bases between them. This CDR3 comprises 13 residues. CDR3 residues: CASSYGVGNTIYF. For the CDR3, the DNA is TGTGCCAGCAGTTACGGCGTCGGAAACACCATATATTTT.

V gene TRBV9 combines with J gene TRBJ2-1; 9 nucleotides agree with TRBD2. The CDR3 consists of 15 residues. Germline values: CDR1 SGDLS, CDR2 YYNGEE. V shed 3 bases and J 5 bases; nucleotides not matched to a gene: 6. CDR3 in DNA: TGTGCCAGCAGCGAGGATGGGACTAGCAACAATGAGCAGTTCTTC. Translated, it gives CASSEDGTSNNEQFF. The full variable domain, completed using reference TRBV9 and TRBJ2-1, is DSGVTQTPKHLITATGQRVTLRCSPRSGDLSVYWYQQSLDQGLQFLIQYYNGEERAKGNILERFSAQQFPDLHSELNLSSLELGDSALYFCASSEDGTSNNEQFFGPGTRLTVL.

The genes are TRBV11-1 and TRBJ1-4, with 7 bases identical to TRBD1. CDR3 length equals 15 residues. J was trimmed by 7 bases and V by 4 bases; bases with no gene match: 9. The germline CDR1 and CDR2 sequences are SGHAT and FQDESV (reference sequence). CDR3 bases: TGTGCCAGCAGCTCTCGACAGGGAGTGGTTGAAAAACTGTTTTTT. Its protein is CASSSRQGVVEKLFF.